Below, 28 T cell receptor beta chains from the same sample are listed, as sequenced in a study of blood T cell repertoires in COVID-19 (dated by TCRdb to the early 2020s). Library method: the immunoSEQ multiplex PCR assay. As stored in TCRdb, this immuneACCESS dataset retains in-frame rearrangements with V and J assigned. A fraction of the clones does not appear; measured against another copy, unresolved V genes explain less than half of the discrepancy, and the remainder lacks a known reason. The sample includes some 140,000 clones, with about 79% observed a single time. The ten biggest clones cover 9.2% of the sample. The sample consisted of PBMCs or T cells enriched from blood (not recorded which). Receptor source: a man in his fifties or sixties who had recovered from COVID-19.

V usage is TRBV28 and J usage is TRBJ1-2; perhaps TRBD1 as D (6 bases). Trimming cost V 5 bases and J 5 bases, with 18 bases left between them. This CDR3 contains 15 residues. Germline CDR1 and CDR2: MDHEN and SYDVKM. CDR3 amino acids: CASSLTLGTPYGYTF. The CDR3 region has the DNA TGTGCCAGCAGTCTCACCCTCGGGACACCTTATGGCTACACCTTC.

This CDR3 reads CASSLGLAGAEDTQYF. The CDR3 coding sequence is TGTGCCAGCAGCTTAGGTTTGGCGGGGGCGGAGGATACGCAGTATTTT. The chain has TRBV7-9 and TRBJ2-3; tentatively, D is TRBD2 (7 bases). Deletions cut 1 base from V and 6 bases from J, with 17 bases between. Germline loops: CDR1 SEHNR, CDR2 FQNEAQ (reference sequence). The CDR3 totals 16 residues.

The J gene is TRBJ1-5, the V gene TRBV10-3, with D perhaps matching TRBD1 (6 bases). This CDR3 spans 13 amino acids. The ends were cut back, 7 bases at V and 5 bases at J, with 12 bases in the middle. The germline CDR1 and CDR2 sequences are ENHRY and SYGVKD. The DNA for the CDR3 is TGTGCCATCACGGGGGGCGTGGATCAGCCCCAGCATTTT. It specifies CAITGGVDQPQHF.

Regarding this clone: It differs at one base from a far larger clone, so likely a read error. The sample has other DNA sequences that encode this CDR3 too. The rearrangement uses TRBV7-2 and TRBJ2-7, with 7 bases identical to TRBD1. V lost 3 bases, J lost 0 bases, and 2 bases stayed unmatched. The CDR3 sequence is 14 residues long. CDR1 is SGHTA and CDR2 is FQGNSA in the germline V gene. The chain's CDR3 is CASSLGQSSYEQYF. The CDR3 DNA reads TGTGCCAGCAGCTTGGGACAGAGCTCCTACGAGCAGTACTTC.

V is TRBV5-1 and J is TRBJ1-2; no clear D gene. Trimming cost V 0 bases and J 7 bases, with 19 bases left between them. The CDR3 runs to 16 residues. Germline CDR1 SGHRS, CDR2 YFSETQ. The CDR3: CASSLVEGGGISGYTF. CDR3 sequence (DNA): TGCGCCAGCAGCTTGGTAGAGGGCGGCGGAATAAGTGGCTACACCTTC.

A few counts support this clone. The chain uses TRBV5-4 and TRBJ2-4, with 9 positions matching TRBD2. Germline CDR1 SGHNT, CDR2 YYREEE (reference sequence). The CDR3 consists of 16 residues. V dropped 3 bases and J dropped 0; count of bases not matched to a gene: 4. The CDR3 sequence is CASSSSGDLAKNIQYF. Here the CDR3 DNA reads TGTGCCAGCAGCTCTAGCGGGGACCTAGCCAAAAACATTCAGTACTTC.

CDR3 in amino acids: CASTGGTTNYGYTF. The CDR3 DNA follows: TGCGCCAGCACTGGGGGCACTACTAACTATGGCTACACCTTC. The chain links TRBV5-1 to TRBJ1-2; TRBD1 might be the D (6 bases). The germline V and J ends were trimmed by 6 bases and 0 bases, with 12 bases remaining between them. Germline-derived CDR1 and CDR2 are SGHRS and YFSETQ. This CDR3 region has 14 residues.

The CDR3: CASSQGGGGSYNSPLHF. The CDR3 nucleotides read TGCGCCAGCAGCCAAGGCGGGGGGGGGTCCTATAATTCACCCCTCCACTTT. The chain employs TRBV4-3 and TRBJ1-6; possible D gene TRBD1, 5 bases. Germline V gives CDR1 LGHNA, CDR2 YSLEER. V was shortened by 1 base and J by 1 base, with 11 bases between the two germline ends. This CDR3 has 17 residues.

V gene TRBV27 combines with J gene TRBJ2-1; 12 positions agree with TRBD2. The V segment lost 10 bases and the J segment 10 bases; nucleotides outside the gene matches: 11. The CDR3 spans 14 residues. Looked up from germline, CDR1 is MNHEY and CDR2 is SMNVEV (reference sequence). CDR3 region: CATHILAGGREQFF. The CDR3, as DNA: TGTGCCACCCATATTCTAGCGGGGGGGCGGGAGCAGTTCTTC.

V usage is TRBV4-3 and J usage is TRBJ1-2, with TRBD1 identical over 8 bases. Germline values: CDR1 LGHNA, CDR2 YSLEER. The CDR3 has 14 amino acids. V dropped 1 base and J dropped 8; count of bases not matched to a gene: 6. The CDR3 protein is CASSQGTGLGGYTF. Here the CDR3 DNA reads TGCGCCAGCAGCCAAGGGACAGGGCTGGGAGGCTACACCTTC.

V is TRBV10-3 and J is TRBJ2-1; 11 bases are shared with TRBD2. Germline trimming cut 3 bases from V and 9 bases from J; bases unmatched to any gene: 7. The germline CDR1 and CDR2 sequences are ENHRY and SYGVKD. CDR3 length: 15 residues. This CDR3 is CAISDISGGASEQFF. The CDR3 nucleotides are TGTGCCATCAGTGATATTAGCGGGGGGGCTAGTGAGCAGTTCTTC.

This rearrangement joins TRBV18 to TRBJ1-4; D possibly corresponds to TRBD1 (6 bases). The CDR3 is 16 amino acids. CDR1 is KGHSH and CDR2 is LQKENI in the germline V gene. V was clipped by 6 bases and J by 0 bases, with 14 bases between them. CDR3 coding DNA: TGTGCCAGCTCCCACAACAGACAGGCAACTAATGAAAAACTGTTTTTT. It codes for CASSHNRQATNEKLFF. The entire variable domain, with the rest obtained from reference TRBV18 and TRBJ1-4, is as follows: NAGVMQNPRHLVRRRGQEARLRCSPMKGHSHVYWYRQLPEEGLKFMVYLQKENIIDESGMPKERFSAEFPKEGPSILRIQQVVRGDSAAYFCASSHNRQATNEKLFFGSGTQLSVL.

The chain employs TRBV27 and TRBJ2-2; no firm D call. V lost 5 bases and J lost 3, with 10 bases in between. There are 14 residues in the CDR3. Germline V lookup: CDR1 MNHEY, CDR2 SMNVEV (reference sequence). The CDR3 protein is CASSPHPDTGELFF. The CDR3 region has the DNA TGTGCCAGCAGTCCTCATCCGGACACCGGGGAGCTGTTTTTT.

The chain has TRBV30 and TRBJ1-2, with D perhaps TRBD1 (6 bases). Trimming left V 0 bases short and J 1 base short, with 15 bases between. The germline V gene has CDR1 GTSNPN and CDR2 SVGIG (reference sequence). This CDR3 has 16 amino acids. This chain's CDR3 is CAWSVLGRGVNYGYTF. The CDR3 DNA follows: TGTGCCTGGAGTGTACTGGGGAGGGGGGTTAACTATGGCTACACCTTC.

The chain uses TRBV27 and TRBJ2-3; 8 positions agree with TRBD1. Germline V gives CDR1 MNHEY, CDR2 SMNVEV (reference sequence). V dropped 3 bases and J dropped 4; count of bases not matched to a gene: 0. The CDR3 has 13 residues. In DNA, the CDR3 is TGTGCCAGCAGTTTGGACAGGGCAGATACGCAGTATTTT. Translated, it gives CASSLDRADTQYF.

The chain has TRBV19 and TRBJ2-7, with D possibly TRBD1 on 5 matching bases. This CDR3 spans 17 amino acids. Per germline, CDR1 LNHDA and CDR2 SQIVND (reference sequence). The ends were cut back, 4 bases at V and 3 bases at J, with 22 bases in the middle. For the CDR3, the DNA is TGTGCCAGTAGTAGTGCCCTCCCCGGACAAGGTCTCTACGAGCAGTACTTC. It codes for CASSSALPGQGLYEQYF.

This CDR3 reads CASSPGLATPRTQYF. CDR3 sequence (DNA): TGTGCCAGCTCACCGGGACTAGCGACTCCCCGGACCCAGTACTTC. The chain carries TRBV18 and TRBJ2-5; 10 nucleotides match TRBD2. The CDR3 consists of 15 residues. Germline V gene sequence: CDR1 KGHSH, CDR2 LQKENI. The trim removed 3 bases at V and 7 bases at J, leaving 8 bases unmatched.

This clone has only a few counts. The chain recombines TRBV12-3 or TRBV12-4 with TRBJ2-7, with TRBD1 matching 8 bases. Unmatched junction bases numbered 5, after V lost 3 bases and J lost 7 bases. The CDR3 is made up of 13 amino acids. The CDR3 DNA follows: TGTGCCAGCAGTTTCGACAGGGGTTGGGAGCAGTACTTC. Its protein is CASSFDRGWEQYF.

This chain links TRBV29-1 with TRBJ2-3, with D perhaps matching TRBD1 (6 bases). Looked up from germline, CDR1 is SQVTM and CDR2 is ANQGSEA. This CDR3 comprises 15 residues. The germline V and J ends were trimmed by 6 bases and 2 bases, with 18 bases remaining between them. The CDR3 reads CSVGPGQSNTDTQYF. The CDR3 DNA reads TGCAGCGTCGGACCGGGACAATCTAACACAGATACGCAGTATTTT.

The J gene is TRBJ1-2, the V gene TRBV7-2, with D unresolved. Looked up from germline, CDR1 is SGHTA and CDR2 is FQGNSA. The V gene lost 1 base and the J gene lost 5 bases, with 8 bases spanning the gap. This CDR3 comprises 13 residues. CDR3 nucleotide sequence: TGTGCCAGCAGCTTAGTCCTCGGTTATGGCTACACCTTC. It translates to CASSLVLGYGYTF.

A few counts support this clone. V is TRBV9 and J is TRBJ2-3, with 7 bases identical to TRBD2. Germline lookup yields CDR1 SGDLS and CDR2 YYNGEE. V lost 3 bases and J lost 0; bases outside the gene matches: 10. The CDR3 spans 17 residues. CDR3 coding DNA: TGTGCCAGCAGCGAAAGCGGGGCGGTTGAAAGCACAGATACGCAGTATTTT. It yields the protein CASSESGAVESTDTQYF.

The chain uses TRBV10-3 and TRBJ2-5, with 9 nucleotides matching TRBD1. This CDR3 contains 16 residues. The V segment lost 6 bases and the J segment 2 bases; nucleotides outside the gene matches: 10. The V gene's germline CDR1 is ENHRY and CDR2 SYGVKD. The CDR3 spells CAIRRGIGQGQETQYF. The CDR3 DNA reads TGTGCCATCAGGAGGGGGATCGGACAGGGGCAAGAGACCCAGTACTTC.

The J gene is TRBJ2-5, the V gene TRBV7-2, with D possibly being TRBD2 (5 bases). Trimming removed 8 bases at V and 3 bases at J, with 13 bases between. The CDR3 loop spans 13 amino acids. Per the germline V gene, CDR1 is SGHTA and CDR2 is FQGNSA. The CDR3 reads CASLRAGEETQYF. Here the CDR3 DNA reads TGTGCCAGCCTGAGGGCCGGGGAAGAGACCCAGTACTTC. Variable domain in full (rest from reference TRBV7-2 and TRBJ2-5): GAGVSQSPSNKVTEKGKDVELRCDPISGHTALYWYRQSLGQGLEFLIYFQGNSAPDKSGLPSDRFSAERTGGSVSTLTIQRTQQEDSAVYLCASLRAGEETQYFGPGTRLLVL.

The chain has TRBV5-4 and TRBJ2-3, with D hard to call. Germline assignment: CDR1 SGHNT and CDR2 YYREEE (reference sequence). Trimming shortened V by 4 bases and J by 0 bases, and 6 bases separated the two germline ends. This CDR3 has 13 residues. CDR3 residues: CASSEASTDTQYF. CDR3 nucleotide sequence: TGTGCCAGCAGCGAGGCTAGCACAGATACGCAGTATTTT.

V is TRBV9 and J is TRBJ1-6; D is undetermined. This CDR3 spans 15 amino acids. Deletions cut 0 bases from V and 6 bases from J, with 10 bases between. Germline loops: CDR1 SGDLS, CDR2 YYNGEE. The CDR3 region is CASSVASGSNSPLHF. Here the CDR3 DNA reads TGTGCCAGCAGCGTAGCTTCGGGTTCTAATTCACCCCTCCACTTT. Full variable domain (remainder filled in from reference TRBV9 and TRBJ1-6): DSGVTQTPKHLITATGQRVTLRCSPRSGDLSVYWYQQSLDQGLQFLIQYYNGEERAKGNILERFSAQQFPDLHSELNLSSLELGDSALYFCASSVASGSNSPLHFGNGTRLTVT.

The CDR3 protein is CASSQDSGLASSGNTIYF. The DNA for the CDR3 is TGCGCCAGCAGCCAGGACTCCGGACTGGCGAGCTCTGGAAACACCATATATTTT. The J gene is TRBJ1-3, the V gene TRBV4-3; D call uncertain. There are 18 residues in the CDR3. The germline gives CDR1 LGHNA, CDR2 YSLEER. The V gene lost 3 bases and the J gene lost 0 bases, with 18 bases spanning the gap.

This sequence joins TRBV10-3 and TRBJ2-7, with a weak D call TRBD2 (6 bases). The V end was cut by 7 bases, the J end by 2 bases, with 12 bases between. Germline CDR1 and CDR2: ENHRY and SYGVKD. CDR3 size: 13 residues. In DNA, the CDR3 is TGTGCCATCACAGCGGGCAGCACCTACGAGCAGTACTTC. Its translation: CAITAGSTYEQYF.

The chain couples TRBV10-3 to TRBJ1-2, with D possibly TRBD1 on 5 matching bases. The germline V and J ends were trimmed by 10 bases and 5 bases, with 20 bases remaining between them. CDR1 and CDR2 (germline): ENHRY, SYGVKD. This CDR3 has 14 amino acids. CDR3 loop: CASRNSTVRYGYTF. For the CDR3, the DNA is TGTGCCAGCAGGAACTCGACAGTGAGGTATGGCTACACCTTC.